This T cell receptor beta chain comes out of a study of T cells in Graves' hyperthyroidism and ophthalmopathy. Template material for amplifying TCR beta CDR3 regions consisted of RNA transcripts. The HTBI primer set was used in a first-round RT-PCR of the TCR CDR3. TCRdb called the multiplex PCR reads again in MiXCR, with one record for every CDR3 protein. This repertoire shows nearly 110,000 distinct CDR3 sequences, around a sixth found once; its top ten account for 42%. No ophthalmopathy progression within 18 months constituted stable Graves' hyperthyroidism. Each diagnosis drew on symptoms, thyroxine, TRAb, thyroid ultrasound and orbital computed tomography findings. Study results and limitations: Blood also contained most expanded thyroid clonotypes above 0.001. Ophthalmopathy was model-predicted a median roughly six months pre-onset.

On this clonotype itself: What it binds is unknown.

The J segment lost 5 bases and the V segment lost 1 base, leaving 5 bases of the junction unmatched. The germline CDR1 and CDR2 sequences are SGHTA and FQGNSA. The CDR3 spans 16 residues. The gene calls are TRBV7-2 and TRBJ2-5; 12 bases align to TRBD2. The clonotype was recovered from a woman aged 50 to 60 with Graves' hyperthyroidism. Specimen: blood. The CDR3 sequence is CASSLVTSGRGETQYF. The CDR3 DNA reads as TGTGCCAGCAGCTTAGTGACTAGCGGGAGAGGCGAGACCCAGTACTTC.